Presented here are 12 T cell receptor beta chains from one specimen sequenced in a study of blood T cell repertoires in COVID-19. TCRdb's copy holds only in-frame clones and misses some; the assay was immunoSEQ multiplex PCR. The data show approximately 170,000 clones, more than 85% seen once. The sequenced sample consisted of peripheral blood. The origin of the receptors is a woman older than 75 in a cohort sampled during active or convalescent COVID-19.

The chain combines TRBV12-3 or TRBV12-4 with TRBJ1-2; D gene unclear. Trimming stripped 6 bases from V and 5 bases from J, with 10 bases between. The CDR3 extends over 12 amino acids. Written as DNA, the CDR3 is TGTGCCAGCAGCCGGGTTACGTATGGCTACACCTTC. It is translated as CASSRVTYGYTF.

The chain links TRBV5-8 to TRBJ1-5; 8 bases line up with TRBD1. CDR1 is SGHTS, CDR2 YDEGEE, per germline. Trimming at V came to 4 bases and at J to 6 bases, leaving 9 bases not matched to a gene. The CDR3 spans 15 residues. The CDR3 spells CASSRGQGIVQPQHF. In nucleotides, the CDR3 is TGTGCCAGCAGCCGCGGACAGGGCATCGTTCAGCCCCAGCATTTT.

The chain joins TRBV6-4 to TRBJ1-4; 7 bases map to TRBD1. The CDR3 has 16 amino acids. With 4 bases clipped from V and 0 bases from J, the junction kept 5 bases outside the gene matches. Germline V gene lookup returns CDR1 MRHNA and CDR2 SNTAGT. The CDR3, as DNA: TGTGCCAGCAGTGGGACAGGATTTCCAACTAATGAAAAACTGTTTTTT. Translated, it gives CASSGTGFPTNEKLFF.

The gene calls are TRBV19 and TRBJ1-2; D is unclear. The V gene lost 1 base and the J gene lost 4 bases, with 7 bases spanning the gap. The CDR3 is made up of 13 amino acids. Germline V gene sequence: CDR1 LNHDA, CDR2 SQIVND (reference sequence). The CDR3 loop reads CASSIGVGYGYTF. CDR3 in DNA: TGTGCCAGTAGTATAGGCGTCGGCTATGGCTACACCTTC.

Only one count was recorded for this clone. DNA for the CDR3: TGTGCCAGCAGCAAAGGTGAAAGGGGGTTGCATACGCAGTATTTT. It translates to CASSKGERGLHTQYF. The chain carries TRBV21-1 and TRBJ2-3; the table's D call TRBD1 went unverified against the DNA. TRBV21-1 is given as a pseudogene. The CDR3 spans 15 residues.

The rearrangement uses TRBV7-2 and TRBJ2-1, with 7 bases matching TRBD2. J lost 4 bases, V lost 5 bases, and 8 bases had no gene match. The CDR3 covers 15 residues. Germline CDR1 is SGHTA and CDR2 is FQGNSA. CDR3 amino acids: CASSVGTNHYNEQFF. The CDR3 coding sequence is TGTGCCAGCAGCGTCGGGACTAACCATTACAATGAGCAGTTCTTC.

J is TRBJ1-6 and V is TRBV10-1, with D tentatively TRBD1 (6 bases). CDR1 is WNHNN and CDR2 is SYGVQD in the germline V gene (reference sequence). The CDR3 length is 15 residues. V gave up 2 bases and J gave up 3 bases, with 8 bases separating them. CDR3 amino acids: CASSEKTGYNSPLHF. DNA for the CDR3: TGCGCCAGCAGTGAGAAGACAGGCTATAATTCACCCCTCCACTTT.

The chain uses TRBV6-5 and TRBJ2-2; a possible D gene is TRBD2 (6 bases). The CDR3 length is 14 residues. Germline V gene lookup returns CDR1 MNHEY and CDR2 SVGAGI. Trimming took 5 bases from V and 6 from J, leaving 13 bases between them. DNA for the CDR3: TGTGCCAGCAGTCCCCAGGAGCGGGCCGGGGAGCTGTTTTTT. Protein sequence: CASSPQERAGELFF.

This clone was found a few times. The CDR3 region has the DNA TGTGCCAGCAGTGACAGGGGACAGCCCACAGATACGCAGTATTTT. Protein: CASSDRGQPTDTQYF. The chain couples TRBV6-4 to TRBJ2-3; 7 positions agree with TRBD1. CDR1 and CDR2 from the germline V gene are MRHNA and SNTAGT. V was pared by 2 bases and J by 2 bases, with 4 bases of the junction left unmatched. CDR3 length: 15 residues.

V is TRBV10-2 and J is TRBJ2-2; 8 positions agree with TRBD1. The CDR3 consists of 14 residues. CDR1 WSHSY and CDR2 SAAADI come from the germline V gene. V was pared by 6 bases and J by 3 bases, with 3 bases of the junction left unmatched. The CDR3 coding sequence is TGCGCCAGCAGCGACAGGGGCGACACCGGGGAGCTGTTTTTT. This translates into CASSDRGDTGELFF.

This clone was detected once. The junction departs from the called germline gene at one end, perhaps through a read error. The chain carries TRBV5-4 and TRBJ2-2, with D perhaps TRBD2 (7 bases). The germline V gene encodes CDR1 SGHNT and CDR2 YYREEE (reference sequence). This CDR3 contains 15 residues. The CDR3 is CASRLGGRDTGELFF. DNA for the CDR3: TGTGCCAGCCGCTTGGGGGGGCGGGACACCGGGGAGCTGTTTTTT.

CDR3 loop: CASSQQRLAGGQGSGELFF. The DNA of the CDR3 is TGCGCCAGCAGCCAACAGAGACTAGCGGGGGGTCAAGGATCCGGGGAGCTGTTTTTT. This sequence joins TRBV4-1 and TRBJ2-2, with 13 bases lining up with TRBD2. V shed 2 bases and J 6 bases; nucleotides not matched to a gene: 12. The CDR3 totals 19 residues. CDR1 MGHRA and CDR2 YSYEKL come from the germline V gene.